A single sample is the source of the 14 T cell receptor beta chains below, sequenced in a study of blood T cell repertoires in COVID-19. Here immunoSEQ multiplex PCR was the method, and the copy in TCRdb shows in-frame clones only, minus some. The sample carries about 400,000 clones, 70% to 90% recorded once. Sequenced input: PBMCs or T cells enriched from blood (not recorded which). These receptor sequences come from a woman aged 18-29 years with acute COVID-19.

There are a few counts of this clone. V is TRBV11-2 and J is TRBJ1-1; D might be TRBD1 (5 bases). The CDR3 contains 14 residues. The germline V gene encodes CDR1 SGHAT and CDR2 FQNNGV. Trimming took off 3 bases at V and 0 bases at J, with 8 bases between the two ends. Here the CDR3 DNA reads TGTGCCAGCAGCTTGGGCAGGGTGAACACTGAAGCTTTCTTT. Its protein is CASSLGRVNTEAFF.

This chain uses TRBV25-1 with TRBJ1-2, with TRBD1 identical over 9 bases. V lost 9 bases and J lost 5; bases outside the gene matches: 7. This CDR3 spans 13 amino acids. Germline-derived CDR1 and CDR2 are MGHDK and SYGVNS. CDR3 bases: TGTGCCAGAGACGGACAGGGGCAATATGGCTACACCTTC. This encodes CARDGQGQYGYTF.

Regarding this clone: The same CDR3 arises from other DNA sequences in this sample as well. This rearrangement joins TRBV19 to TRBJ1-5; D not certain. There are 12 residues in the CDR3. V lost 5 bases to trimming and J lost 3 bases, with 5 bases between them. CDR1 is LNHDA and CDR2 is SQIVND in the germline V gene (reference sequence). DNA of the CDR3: TGTGCCAGTAGTTTTCTCAATCAGCCCCAGCATTTT. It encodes CASSFLNQPQHF.

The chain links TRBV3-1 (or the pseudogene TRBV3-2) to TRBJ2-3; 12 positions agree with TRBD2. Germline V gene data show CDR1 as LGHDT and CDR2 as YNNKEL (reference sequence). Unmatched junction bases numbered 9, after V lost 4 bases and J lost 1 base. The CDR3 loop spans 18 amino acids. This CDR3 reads CASSRSSGGAGGTDTQYF. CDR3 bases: TGTGCCAGCAGCCGTTCTAGCGGGGGGGCTGGGGGCACAGATACGCAGTATTTT.

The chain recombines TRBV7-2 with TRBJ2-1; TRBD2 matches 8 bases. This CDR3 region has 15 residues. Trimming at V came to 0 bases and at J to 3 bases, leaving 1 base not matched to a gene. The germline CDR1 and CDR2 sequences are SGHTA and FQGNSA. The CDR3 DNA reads TGTGCCAGCAGCTTAGCTAGCGGGAACTACAATGAGCAGTTCTTC. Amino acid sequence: CASSLASGNYNEQFF.

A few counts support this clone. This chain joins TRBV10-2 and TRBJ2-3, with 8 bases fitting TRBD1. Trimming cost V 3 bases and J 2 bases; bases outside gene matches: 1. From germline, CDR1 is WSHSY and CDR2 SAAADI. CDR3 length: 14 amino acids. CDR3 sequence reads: CASSDQGATDTQYF. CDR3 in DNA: TGCGCCAGCAGTGATCAGGGGGCCACAGATACGCAGTATTTT.

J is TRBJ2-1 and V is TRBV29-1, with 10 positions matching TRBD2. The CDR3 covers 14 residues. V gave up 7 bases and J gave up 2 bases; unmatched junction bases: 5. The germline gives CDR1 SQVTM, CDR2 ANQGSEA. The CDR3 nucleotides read TGCAGCGGACAGCGGGAGGGCCCCTACAATGAGCAGTTCTTC. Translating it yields CSGQREGPYNEQFF.

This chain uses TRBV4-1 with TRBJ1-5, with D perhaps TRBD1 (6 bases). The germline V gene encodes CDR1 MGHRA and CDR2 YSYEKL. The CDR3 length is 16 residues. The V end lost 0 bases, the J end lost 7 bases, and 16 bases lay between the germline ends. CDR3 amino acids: CASSQDSQGKGQPQHF. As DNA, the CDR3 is TGCGCCAGCAGCCAAGACTCTCAGGGGAAAGGACAGCCCCAGCATTTT.

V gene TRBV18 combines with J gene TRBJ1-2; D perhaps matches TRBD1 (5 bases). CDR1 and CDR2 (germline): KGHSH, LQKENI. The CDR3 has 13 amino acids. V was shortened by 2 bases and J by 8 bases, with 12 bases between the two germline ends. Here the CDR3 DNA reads TGTGCCAGCTCACCATTGGGGCTGGGCGGCTACACCTTC. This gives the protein CASSPLGLGGYTF.

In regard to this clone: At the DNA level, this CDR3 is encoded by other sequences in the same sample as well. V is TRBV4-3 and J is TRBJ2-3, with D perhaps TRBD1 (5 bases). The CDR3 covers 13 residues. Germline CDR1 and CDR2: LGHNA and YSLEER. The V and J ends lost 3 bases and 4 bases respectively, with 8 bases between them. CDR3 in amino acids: CASSQQGPDTQYF. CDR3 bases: TGCGCCAGCAGCCAGCAGGGCCCAGATACGCAGTATTTT.

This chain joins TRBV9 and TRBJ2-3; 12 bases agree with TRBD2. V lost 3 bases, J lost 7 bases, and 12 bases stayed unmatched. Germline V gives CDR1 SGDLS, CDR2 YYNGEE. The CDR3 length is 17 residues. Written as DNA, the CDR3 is TGTGCCAGCAGCGCCTGGAGGACTAGCGGGGTGATTTATACGCAGTATTTT. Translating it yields CASSAWRTSGVIYTQYF.

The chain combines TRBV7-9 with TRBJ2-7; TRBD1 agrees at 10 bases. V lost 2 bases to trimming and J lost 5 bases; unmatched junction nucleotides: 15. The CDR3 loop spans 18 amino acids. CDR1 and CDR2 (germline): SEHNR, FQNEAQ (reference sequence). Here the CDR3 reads CASSLLTLSDRGYNEQYF. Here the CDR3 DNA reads TGTGCCAGCAGCTTACTAACTTTGTCGGACAGGGGGTATAACGAGCAGTACTTC.

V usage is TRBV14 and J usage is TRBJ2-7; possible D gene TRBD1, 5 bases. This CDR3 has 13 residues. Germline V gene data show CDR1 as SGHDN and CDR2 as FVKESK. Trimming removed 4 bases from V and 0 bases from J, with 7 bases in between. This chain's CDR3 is CASSLQVSYEQYF. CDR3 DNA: TGTGCCAGCAGCCTACAGGTCTCCTACGAGCAGTACTTC. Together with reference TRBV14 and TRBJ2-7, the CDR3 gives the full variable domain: EAGVTQFPSHSVIEKGQTVTLRCDPISGHDNLYWYRRVMGKEIKFLLHFVKESKQDESGMPNNRFLAERTGGTYSTLKVQPAELEDSGVYFCASSLQVSYEQYFGPGTRLTVT.

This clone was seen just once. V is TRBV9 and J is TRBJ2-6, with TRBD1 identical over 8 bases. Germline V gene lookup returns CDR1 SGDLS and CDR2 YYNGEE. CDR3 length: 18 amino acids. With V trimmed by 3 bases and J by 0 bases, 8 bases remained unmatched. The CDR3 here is CASSGNPQGVSGANVLTF. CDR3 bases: TGTGCCAGCAGCGGGAACCCACAGGGGGTCTCTGGGGCCAACGTCCTGACTTTC.